This T cell receptor (beta chain) was obtained from a study of glioma-infiltrating T cells. Study-wide context: Blood libraries targeted about 4- to 10-fold coverage of 900,000 to 1,000,000 T cells. The study's findings and limits: Only very few CDR3 sequences appeared in both tissue and blood.

This clonotype was counted at least ten times. Antigen unknown. With 7 bases removed from V and 4 bases from J, the gap between germline ends came to 8 bases. Looked up from germline, CDR1 is MDHEN and CDR2 is SYDVKM. This CDR3 is 12 amino acids long. Amplification of TCR alpha and beta CDR3 regions from RNA used iRepertoire nested multiplex PCR. TCRdb independently ran MiXCR on the multiplex PCR reads; one entry per CDR3 protein. The table records around 390,000 distinct CDR3 sequences, roughly two fifths of them present only once. The chain recombines TRBV28 with TRBJ1-5, with no clear D. The sequenced sample consisted of glioma tissue, nonneoplastic brain tissue, or PBMCs (not recorded which). The TCR sequence derives from a human donor with low-grade glioma or glioblastoma, undergoing nonglioma brain surgery, or in good health (not recorded which). The CDR3: CASKAGNQPQHF. The CDR3 DNA reads as TGTGCCAGCAAGGCGGGGAATCAGCCCCAGCATTTT.